The 29 T cell receptor beta chains given below trace back to one sample, sequenced in a study of CD8 T cells in Susac syndrome. A quantity of roughly 0.5 to 1 ug RNA underwent reverse transcription using random hexamers. TCRdb recomputed calls from the immunoSEQ multiplex PCR reads with MiXCR, one row per CDR3 protein. The sample lists 330,000 or so distinct CDR3 sequences; 85% were seen once. Sequenced input: CD8+ T cells from PBMCs. Source of these receptors: a human donor with multiple sclerosis.

The J gene is TRBJ1-1, the V gene TRBV27, with D perhaps TRBD1 (6 bases). Germline V lookup: CDR1 MNHEY, CDR2 SMNVEV (reference sequence). The length of the CDR3 is 14 residues. Trimming stripped 2 bases from V and 7 bases from J, with 14 bases between. The CDR3, as DNA: TGTGCCAGCAGTTTAGGGGGCCCGCCCAGTGAAGCTTTCTTT. It specifies CASSLGGPPSEAFF.

This clonotype has only one observation. The V and J genes are TRBV25-1 and TRBJ1-2; D unclear. Deletions cut 1 base from V and 2 bases from J, with 14 bases between. CDR1 is MGHDK, CDR2 SYGVNS, per germline. CDR3 length: 16 amino acids. CDR3 region: CASSEWRYGQNYGYTF. The CDR3 nucleotides read TGTGCCAGCAGTGAATGGAGGTATGGGCAGAACTATGGCTACACCTTC.

The chain is built from TRBV30 and TRBJ1-5, with TRBD1 matching over 11 bases. Looked up from germline, CDR1 is GTSNPN and CDR2 is SVGIG (reference sequence). The CDR3 length is 14 residues. V gave up 5 bases and J gave up 6 bases; unmatched junction bases: 6. CDR3 sequence reads: CAWCPGQGGQPQHF. CDR3 DNA sequence: TGTGCCTGGTGCCCGGGACAGGGGGGTCAGCCCCAGCATTTT. The full variable domain, rest sourced from reference TRBV30 and TRBJ1-5, is SQTIHQWPATLVQPVGSPLSLECTVEGTSNPNLYWYRQAAGRGLQLLFYSVGIGQISSEVPQNLSASRPQDRQFILSSKKLLLSDSGFYLCAWCPGQGGQPQHFGDGTRLSIL.

V and J are TRBV5-6 and TRBJ2-1; D possibly uses TRBD1 or TRBD2 (5 bases each). Trimming removed 7 bases at V and 8 bases at J, with 10 bases between. Germline CDR1 SGHDT, CDR2 YYEEEE. The CDR3 sequence is 11 residues long. In nucleotides, the CDR3 is TGTGCCAGCGGGACCCCTTATGAGCAGTTCTTC. Its translation: CASGTPYEQFF.

This chain connects TRBV21-1 to TRBJ2-5; the D call TRBD1 from the table was never checked on the DNA. TRBV21-1 corresponds to a pseudogene. The CDR3 consists of 14 residues. The CDR3 reads CASSNGPGRGTQYF. As DNA, the CDR3 is TGTGCCAGCAGCAACGGACCGGGAAGGGGGACCCAGTACTTC.

The J gene is TRBJ1-2, the V gene TRBV7-2; 9 bases align to TRBD1. The CDR3 covers 17 residues. Trimming at V came to 3 bases and at J to 5 bases, leaving 13 bases not matched to a gene. Per the germline V gene, CDR1 is SGHTA and CDR2 is FQGNSA. This chain's CDR3 is CASSLEGFPGTGYGYTF. CDR3 sequence (DNA): TGTGCCAGCAGCTTGGAGGGGTTCCCCGGGACAGGGTATGGCTACACCTTC.

This clonotype appeared once. The V and J genes are TRBV20-1 and TRBJ2-5, with a weak D call TRBD2 (5 bases). The germline V and J ends were trimmed by 0 bases and 2 bases, with 10 bases remaining between them. This CDR3 is 14 amino acids long. Germline values: CDR1 DFQATT, CDR2 SNEGSKA (reference sequence). CDR3 sequence (DNA): TGCAGTGCTAGAGATGGAGGAGAACAAGAGACCCAGTACTTC. It yields the protein CSARDGGEQETQYF.

This chain uses TRBV19 with TRBJ2-2; possible D gene TRBD2, 5 bases. The CDR3 is 14 amino acids. V was pared by 3 bases and J by 8 bases, with 13 bases between. Germline V lookup: CDR1 LNHDA, CDR2 SQIVND (reference sequence). CDR3 protein: CASSIVGERGELFF. Written as DNA, the CDR3 is TGTGCCAGTAGTATCGTCGGGGAGAGGGGGGAGCTGTTTTTT. Combining the CDR3 with reference TRBV19 and TRBJ2-2 gives the whole variable domain DGGITQSPKYLFRKEGQNVTLSCEQNLNHDAMYWYRQDPGQGLRLIYYSQIVNDFQKGDIAEGYSVSREKKESFPLTVTSAQKNPTAFYLCASSIVGERGELFFGEGSRLTVL.

V and J are TRBV25-1 and TRBJ2-2; D not resolved. Germline CDR1 reads MGHDK; CDR2 reads SYGVNS. The CDR3 is made up of 12 amino acids. V was cut by 0 bases and J by 8 bases, with 4 bases left in between. The CDR3: CASSEYGGELFF. The CDR3 coding sequence is TGTGCCAGCAGTGAATATGGGGGGGAGCTGTTTTTT. Filled out from reference TRBV25-1 and TRBJ2-2, the complete variable domain reads EADIYQTPRYLVIGTGKKITLECSQTMGHDKMYWYQQDPGMELHLIHYSYGVNSTEKGDLSSESTVSRIRTEHFPLTLESARPSHTSQYLCASSEYGGELFFGEGSRLTVL.

V usage is TRBV10-3 and J usage is TRBJ2-7, with TRBD1 identical over 9 bases. CDR3 length: 17 amino acids. The germline gives CDR1 ENHRY, CDR2 SYGVKD. J was trimmed by 5 bases and V by 6 bases; bases with no gene match: 17. CDR3 protein: CAIRTPGQGTPKNEQYF. DNA for the CDR3: TGTGCCATCAGGACACCGGGACAGGGAACTCCTAAGAACGAGCAGTACTTC.

CDR3 nucleotides: TGTGCCAGCAGGGACCCTGGGGGGGAAGCTTTCTTT. Its protein product is CASRDPGGEAFF. V gene TRBV28 combines with J gene TRBJ1-1; D possibly corresponds to TRBD1 (5 bases). Trimming stripped 6 bases from V and 8 bases from J, with 13 bases between. The CDR3 has 12 residues. The germline CDR1 and CDR2 sequences are MDHEN and SYDVKM.

The J gene is TRBJ2-3, the V gene TRBV7-2, with 10 bases identical to TRBD2. Trimming at V came to 4 bases and at J to 2 bases, leaving 6 bases not matched to a gene. In germline, CDR1 is SGHTA, CDR2 FQGNSA. This CDR3 region has 16 residues. CDR3 sequence reads: CASSSGLAVLTDTQYF. The DNA for the CDR3 is TGTGCCAGCAGCTCCGGACTAGCGGTCCTCACAGATACGCAGTATTTT.

The chain employs TRBV20-1 and TRBJ2-1; D gene unclear. This CDR3 has 15 amino acids. Trimming took 0 bases from V and 6 from J, leaving 15 bases between them. The germline CDR1 and CDR2 sequences are DFQATT and SNEGSKA (reference sequence). This CDR3 is CSAREIEAARNEQFF. The DNA for the CDR3 is TGCAGTGCTAGAGAAATCGAGGCGGCCCGCAATGAGCAGTTCTTC.

The chain has TRBV7-9 and TRBJ1-1; D uncertain. This CDR3 contains 11 residues. Trimming took 7 bases from V and 1 from J, leaving 4 bases between them. The germline V gene has CDR1 SEHNR and CDR2 FQNEAQ (reference sequence). This CDR3 reads CASNANTEAFF. CDR3 nucleotide sequence: TGTGCCAGCAACGCGAACACTGAAGCTTTCTTT.

Only one count was recorded for this clonotype. This chain joins TRBV11-1 and TRBJ2-7, with D uncertain. The CDR3 is made up of 14 amino acids. CDR1 is SGHAT, CDR2 FQDESV, per germline (reference sequence). V lost 2 bases to trimming and J lost 3 bases, with 11 bases between them. Written as DNA, the CDR3 is TGTGCCAGCAGCTTACGGGCATCGGGCTACGAGCAGTACTTC. This codes for CASSLRASGYEQYF.

The chain couples TRBV6-2 or TRBV6-3 to TRBJ2-7; no firm D call. Germline V gene sequence: CDR1 MNHEY, CDR2 SVGEGT. The CDR3 sequence is 13 residues long. V lost 2 bases and J lost 7, with 12 bases in between. CDR3 sequence (DNA): TGTGCCAGCAGTTACCGACCAAGTGGGGAGCAGTACTTC. Translating it yields CASSYRPSGEQYF.

V and J are TRBV27 and TRBJ2-7; the match to TRBD2 covers 11 bases. The CDR3 is 15 amino acids. The junction had 6 bases not matched to a gene; V was cut back by 3 bases and J by 5 bases. Per germline, CDR1 MNHEY and CDR2 SMNVEV (reference sequence). As DNA, the CDR3 is TGTGCCAGCAGTTTTTACACTAGCGGGAGCGACGAGCAGTACTTC. Its protein product is CASSFYTSGSDEQYF.

The chain couples TRBV19 to TRBJ2-1, with 10 bases identical to TRBD2. CDR1 and CDR2 (germline): LNHDA, SQIVND (reference sequence). The length of the CDR3 is 15 residues. J was trimmed by 9 bases and V by 3 bases; bases with no gene match: 8. CDR3 in amino acids: CASSMVLAGVGEQFF. CDR3 nucleotide sequence: TGTGCCAGTAGTATGGTGCTAGCGGGAGTCGGTGAGCAGTTCTTC.

The chain joins TRBV28 to TRBJ2-2, with TRBD1 identical over 11 bases. This CDR3 is built from 16 residues. In germline, CDR1 is MDHEN, CDR2 SYDVKM. Trimming removed 6 bases from V and 5 bases from J; junction bases left unmatched: 8. CDR3 DNA: TGTGCCAGCAGGGACCGGGACAGGGGGTTTACCGGGGAGCTGTTTTTT. Protein sequence: CASRDRDRGFTGELFF.

The CDR3 is CASSVTGTTSNEQFF. The CDR3 DNA sequence: TGCGCCAGCAGCGTAACCGGGACTACTTCCAATGAGCAGTTCTTC. This chain connects TRBV4-3 to TRBJ2-1, with TRBD2 identical over 7 bases. CDR3 length: 15 amino acids. The junction had 10 bases not matched to a gene; V was cut back by 5 bases and J by 6 bases. Germline V gene lookup returns CDR1 LGHNA and CDR2 YSLEER.

The CDR3 DNA follows: TGCAGCGTTGAAGACCAGCGGGAGGGGATGGAGACCCAGTACTTC. This gives the protein CSVEDQREGMETQYF. The chain couples TRBV29-1 to TRBJ2-5; 10 bases align to TRBD2. In germline, CDR1 is SQVTM, CDR2 ANQGSEA. Germline trimming cut 0 bases from V and 5 bases from J; bases unmatched to any gene: 6. The CDR3 runs 15 residues.

The CDR3 protein is CASSGWDRVNTEAFF. CDR3 in DNA: TGTGCCAGCAGCGGGTGGGACAGGGTGAACACTGAAGCTTTCTTT. The chain combines TRBV7-9 with TRBJ1-1; 9 bases are shared with TRBD1. The ends lost 5 bases at V and 0 bases at J; junction bases unmatched: 4. The CDR3 is 15 amino acids. Germline V gene data show CDR1 as SEHNR and CDR2 as FQNEAQ (reference sequence).

The chain links TRBV9 to TRBJ1-2; D unclear. Trimming removed 0 bases at V and 13 bases at J, with 13 bases between. This CDR3 has 12 amino acids. Germline CDR1 SGDLS, CDR2 YYNGEE. The CDR3 DNA reads TGTGCCAGCAGCGTAGGAGGTGGACTTAGCACCTTC. Translated: CASSVGGGLSTF.

The J gene is TRBJ2-5, the V gene TRBV7-9, with 9 bases that match TRBD2. The V gene's germline CDR1 is SEHNR and CDR2 FQNEAQ (reference sequence). This CDR3 comprises 17 residues. Trimming removed 1 base from V and 3 bases from J; junction bases left unmatched: 9. In DNA, the CDR3 is TGTGCCAGCAGCTTAGTTTCGGCGGGAGGGCTAAAAGAGACCCAGTACTTC. Translated, it gives CASSLVSAGGLKETQYF.

This clonotype was seen only once. The genes are TRBV27 and TRBJ2-7; 8 nucleotides align to TRBD1. The CDR3 runs to 14 residues. Germline V lookup: CDR1 MNHEY, CDR2 SMNVEV (reference sequence). V dropped 6 bases and J dropped 2; count of bases not matched to a gene: 6. The CDR3 DNA reads as TGTGCCAGCAGCGGACAGGGTTATACCTACGAGCAGTACTTC. Protein sequence: CASSGQGYTYEQYF.

The V call is TRBV4-3, the J call TRBJ1-2, with no clear D. Germline CDR1 and CDR2: LGHNA and YSLEER. The CDR3 sequence is 13 residues long. Trimming removed 1 base at V and 4 bases at J, with 7 bases between. The CDR3 loop reads CASSQVGGYGYTF. CDR3 DNA sequence: TGCGCCAGCAGCCAAGTGGGCGGCTATGGCTACACCTTC.

This clonotype is a singleton in its sample. This chain joins TRBV7-9 and TRBJ1-1, with D maybe TRBD1 (6 bases). V lost 2 bases, J lost 1 base, and 14 bases lay in between. The germline CDR1 and CDR2 sequences are SEHNR and FQNEAQ (reference sequence). The CDR3 extends over 16 amino acids. The CDR3 reads CASSLYGGLGNTEAFF. CDR3 nucleotides: TGTGCCAGCAGCTTATATGGGGGGCTTGGGAACACTGAAGCTTTCTTT.

The chain couples TRBV9 to TRBJ2-7, with D possibly matching TRBD2 (5 bases). The germline V gene encodes CDR1 SGDLS and CDR2 YYNGEE. CDR3 length: 16 amino acids. V was clipped by 0 bases and J by 3 bases, with 16 bases between them. For the CDR3, the DNA is TGTGCCAGCAGCGTAGATGGCCGTTCGGGATTCTACGAGCAGTACTTC. Translated: CASSVDGRSGFYEQYF.

The V gene is TRBV6-5, the J gene TRBJ2-4, with D tentatively TRBD2 (5 bases). CDR3 length equals 16 residues. V lost 0 bases and J lost 3, with 12 bases in between. In germline, CDR1 is MNHEY, CDR2 SVGAGI. The CDR3 spells CASSYSTRVGKNIQYF. CDR3 nucleotides: TGTGCCAGCAGTTACTCGACGCGGGTGGGCAAAAACATTCAGTACTTC.